The 16 T cell receptor beta chains given below trace back to one sample, sequenced in a study of cytomegalovirus exposure and HLA in healthy donors. The PCR ran on 60 Vbeta and 13 Jbeta primers. Only in-frame clones appear in the TCRdb table, and some are missing; sequencing was by immunoSEQ multiplex PCR. Found here are hundreds of thousands of clones, approximately 68% of them singletons; the top ten hold approximately 1.9%. The sequenced sample consisted of PBMCs. The receptors were gathered from a young woman in good health and CMV-seronegative.

V is TRBV7-3 and J is TRBJ2-5, with TRBD2 identical over 7 bases. With 5 bases clipped from V and 2 bases from J, the junction kept 8 bases outside the gene matches. CDR3 size: 15 residues. Per germline, CDR1 SGHTA and CDR2 FQGTGA. This CDR3 reads CASSLNPGGQETQYF. The CDR3 DNA follows: TGTGCCAGCAGCCTTAATCCGGGAGGACAAGAGACCCAGTACTTC.

The chain has TRBV5-5 and TRBJ2-7; tentatively, D is TRBD1 (6 bases). This CDR3 spans 14 amino acids. CDR1 and CDR2 from the germline V gene are SGHKS and YYEKEE (reference sequence). V lost 7 bases, J lost 3 bases, and 17 bases lay in between. The DNA of the CDR3 is TGTGCCAGCCGCCCTACAGGGATTGACTACGAGCAGTACTTC. Encoded protein: CASRPTGIDYEQYF.

J is TRBJ2-2 and V is TRBV4-1; 14 positions agree with TRBD2. Per germline, CDR1 MGHRA and CDR2 YSYEKL. The CDR3 loop spans 18 amino acids. With V trimmed by 6 bases and J by 4 bases, 10 bases remained unmatched. Here the CDR3 DNA reads TGCGCCAGCAGTACCCCGGGGACTAGCGGGAGTATCACCGGGGAGCTGTTTTTT. Its translation: CASSTPGTSGSITGELFF.

V usage is TRBV2 and J usage is TRBJ1-5; 8 bases fit TRBD1. The CDR3 is made up of 15 amino acids. V lost 6 bases to trimming and J lost 1 base; unmatched junction nucleotides: 5. Germline lookup yields CDR1 SNHLY and CDR2 FYNNEI. For the CDR3, the DNA is TGTGCCAGCAGCCAGGGGGCTGGGAGCAATCAGCCCCAGCATTTT. This encodes CASSQGAGSNQPQHF.

V usage is TRBV27 and J usage is TRBJ2-1; a possible D gene is TRBD1 (6 bases). The CDR3 contains 13 residues. Germline CDR1 MNHEY, CDR2 SMNVEV (reference sequence). Trimming removed 7 bases at V and 2 bases at J, with 9 bases between. CDR3 residues: CASMDSAYNEQFF. CDR3 bases: TGTGCCAGCATGGACAGTGCCTACAATGAGCAGTTCTTC.

Details on this clone: An end of the junction does not agree with germline; a read error may underlie this. The rearrangement uses TRBV7-9 and TRBJ1-1; TRBD1 agrees at 7 bases. This CDR3 is 17 amino acids long. From germline, CDR1 is SEHNR and CDR2 FQNEAQ (reference sequence). The CDR3 sequence is CSSSSTFEGTDLTEAFF. DNA for the CDR3: TGTTCCAGCAGCTCTACTTTCGAAGGGACAGATCTCACTGAAGCTTTCTTT. Filled out from reference TRBV7-9 and TRBJ1-1, the complete variable domain reads DTGVSQNPRHKITKRGQNVTFRCDPISEHNRLYWYRQTLGQGPEFLTYFQNEAQLEKSRLLSDRFSAERPKGSFSTLEIQRTEQGDSAMYLCSSSSTFEGTDLTEAFFGQGTRLTVV.

This clone came up a few times. The genes are TRBV7-3 and TRBJ2-1, with 7 bases matching TRBD2. Trimming removed 4 bases from V and 3 bases from J; junction bases left unmatched: 6. Germline CDR1 is SGHTA and CDR2 is FQGTGA. This CDR3 contains 15 residues. DNA of the CDR3: TGTGCCAGCAGCTCAATCAGCGGGGACTACAATGAGCAGTTCTTC. Residues: CASSSISGDYNEQFF.

The rearrangement links TRBV27 to TRBJ2-1; 12 bases line up with TRBD2. The CDR3 is 16 residues long. Germline CDR1 and CDR2: MNHEY and SMNVEV (reference sequence). V shed 3 bases and J 4 bases; nucleotides not matched to a gene: 4. CDR3 sequence reads: CASSFLAGGQYNEQFF. The CDR3 bases are TGTGCCAGCAGTTTTCTAGCGGGGGGGCAGTACAATGAGCAGTTCTTC.

The rearrangement links TRBV9 to TRBJ2-1; D may be TRBD2 (6 bases). This CDR3 is 16 amino acids long. Looked up from germline, CDR1 is SGDLS and CDR2 is YYNGEE. V was pared by 0 bases and J by 3 bases, with 13 bases between. CDR3 amino acids: CASSVEGLASYNEQFF. In DNA form, the CDR3 reads TGTGCCAGCAGCGTAGAAGGTCTAGCGAGCTACAATGAGCAGTTCTTC. The entire variable domain, with the rest obtained from reference TRBV9 and TRBJ2-1, is as follows: DSGVTQTPKHLITATGQRVTLRCSPRSGDLSVYWYQQSLDQGLQFLIQYYNGEERAKGNILERFSAQQFPDLHSELNLSSLELGDSALYFCASSVEGLASYNEQFFGPGTRLTVL.

This sequence joins TRBV7-8 and TRBJ1-1; D remains ambiguous. Trimming pared 3 bases from V and 1 base from J, leaving 12 bases between. Germline V gene sequence: CDR1 SGHVS, CDR2 FQNEAQ. The CDR3 contains 15 residues. The CDR3 loop reads CASSFERVRNTEAFF. DNA for the CDR3: TGTGCCAGCAGCTTTGAACGGGTGAGGAACACTGAAGCTTTCTTT.

V is TRBV11-2 and J is TRBJ1-5, with D perhaps matching TRBD1 (5 bases). Trimming took 0 bases from V and 4 from J, leaving 10 bases between them. This CDR3 spans 15 amino acids. The germline gives CDR1 SGHAT, CDR2 FQNNGV. Here the CDR3 reads CASSLDRGVNQPQHF. The CDR3 DNA sequence: TGTGCCAGCAGCTTAGACCGGGGGGTGAATCAGCCCCAGCATTTT.

The chain carries TRBV5-4 and TRBJ2-1; the match to TRBD2 covers 8 bases. The germline CDR1 and CDR2 sequences are SGHNT and YYREEE (reference sequence). V was pared by 0 bases and J by 4 bases, with 3 bases of the junction left unmatched. This CDR3 contains 15 residues. In DNA form, the CDR3 reads TGTGCCAGCAGCTTGGATGCTAGCGGGTACAATGAGCAGTTCTTC. It codes for CASSLDASGYNEQFF. The full variable domain, rest sourced from reference TRBV5-4 and TRBJ2-1, is ETGVTQSPTHLIKTRGQQVTLRCSSQSGHNTVSWYQQALGQGPQFIFQYYREEENGRGNFPPRFSGLQFPNYSSELNVNALELDDSALYLCASSLDASGYNEQFFGPGTRLTVL.

This clone appeared a single time. V usage is TRBV6-5 and J usage is TRBJ1-3; D not certain. The CDR3 contains 15 residues. The V and J ends lost 3 bases and 4 bases respectively, with 13 bases between them. From germline, CDR1 is MNHEY and CDR2 SVGAGI. CDR3 protein: CASSYSAAEGNTIYF. For the CDR3, the DNA is TGTGCCAGCAGTTATTCAGCGGCGGAGGGAAACACCATATATTTT.

This chain links TRBV6-6 with TRBJ2-7; tentatively, D is TRBD2 (5 bases). The V and J ends lost 8 bases and 5 bases respectively, with 16 bases between them. The CDR3 length is 13 residues. CDR1 and CDR2 from the germline V gene are MNHNY and SVGAGI (reference sequence). In DNA, the CDR3 is TGTGCCAGCGCTATGGACGGGGAACACGAGCAGTACTTC. Protein sequence: CASAMDGEHEQYF.

This chain connects TRBV6-5 to TRBJ2-3; 7 bases fit TRBD2. This CDR3 is 16 amino acids long. The ends lost 4 bases at V and 2 bases at J; junction bases unmatched: 9. Germline V gene sequence: CDR1 MNHEY, CDR2 SVGAGI. CDR3 sequence: CASSSTGTNPTDTQYF. DNA of the CDR3: TGTGCCAGCAGTTCTACCGGGACTAACCCCACAGATACGCAGTATTTT.

The chain carries TRBV7-3 and TRBJ2-2, with no clear D. The CDR3 extends over 16 amino acids. Germline V gene data show CDR1 as SGHTA and CDR2 as FQGTGA. The V gene lost 2 bases and the J gene lost 0 bases, with 10 bases spanning the gap. In nucleotides, the CDR3 is TGTGCCAGCAGCTTACTCACGACTTCGAACACCGGGGAGCTGTTTTTT. Its translation: CASSLLTTSNTGELFF.